These 3 T cell receptor beta chains were all obtained from the same sample, sequenced in a study of CD8 T cells in Susac syndrome. About 0.5 to 1 ug RNA was reverse transcribed with random hexamers. Each CDR3 protein gets one entry after TCRdb re-called the immunoSEQ multiplex PCR reads with MiXCR. The table lists approximately 120,000 distinct CDR3 sequences, 90% to 95% of them singletons. Material: CD4+ T cells from PBMCs. These receptors all come from a human donor in good health.

The chain is built from TRBV10-3 and TRBJ2-3, with TRBD2 identical over 8 bases. Per germline, CDR1 ENHRY and CDR2 SYGVKD. V shed 4 bases, J shed 3 bases, and the junction held 3 bases outside the gene matches. This CDR3 spans 14 amino acids. The CDR3 nucleotides read TGTGCCATCAGTGGACTAGCGAGAACAGATACGCAGTATTTT. This encodes CAISGLARTDTQYF.

This rearrangement joins TRBV7-9 to TRBJ2-1; D unresolved. V gave up 1 base and J gave up 1 base, with 14 bases separating them. This CDR3 contains 17 residues. Germline assignment: CDR1 SEHNR and CDR2 FQNEAQ (reference sequence). The CDR3 DNA follows: TGTGCCAGCAGCTTAGGTAGAAACGTGGGGTCCTACAATGAGCAGTTCTTC. This codes for CASSLGRNVGSYNEQFF.

This clonotype was observed once. The gene calls are TRBV20-1 and TRBJ2-1; a possible D gene is TRBD2 (6 bases). CDR1 and CDR2 from the germline V gene are DFQATT and SNEGSKA (reference sequence). The CDR3 is 15 residues long. The V end was cut by 6 bases, the J end by 4 bases, with 19 bases between. CDR3 loop: CSARSGGRIYNEQFF. The CDR3 coding sequence is TGCAGTGCCAGGTCTGGAGGGAGAATTTACAATGAGCAGTTCTTC.